The sequence of this T cell receptor (beta chain) was determined in a study of identical twins (dated by TCRdb to 2015 to 2016). For the wider study: To test whether fetal clonotypes persist, the study used deep sequencing on TCR alpha and beta repertoires from monozygotic twins, unrelated adults of various ages, and cord blood. To rule out contamination, replicate twin experiments were performed at different times with different library preparation protocols.

The sample holds a few counts of this clonotype. Its recognized antigen is unknown. No base quality values were provided; no much bigger clone lies one nucleotide off. The V and J ends are trimmed by 5 bases and 5 bases, leaving 11 bases between them. The germline V gene specifies SGHVS as CDR1 and FQNEAQ as CDR2. The CDR3 spans 13 residues, from the cysteine through the phenylalanine. This entry keeps only the CDR3 DNA: 39 bases, framed from base 1. Only healthy Caucasian donors were included. The twin cohort comprised three pairs of female monozygotic twins, all aged roughly 18 to 30 years. Peripheral blood mononuclear cells were the source from which RNA for the TCR libraries was isolated. What the authors observed across the whole study: Out-of-frame TCR alpha sharing in monozygotic twins was systematically underestimated by recombination models, whereas sharing between unrelated individuals was in agreement with the recombination models. Abundant cord blood beta clonotypes had fewer insertions, young adult naive repertoires showed a similar but weaker trend, and memory repertoires showed no such trend. Zero-insertion analyses could be partly confounded by invariant T cells such as MAIT and iNKT, though diverse VJ usage argued against such confounding for most clonotypes. Out-of-frame TCR alpha sequences shared between twins showed an excess of low generation-probability sequences compared with coincidental sharing between unrelated individuals. Because the same donors could not be followed over many years, conclusions were based on cross-sectional statistical analysis. The excess sharing between twins in beta out-of-frame sequences was weaker because fewer shared sequences reduced the signal-to-noise ratio.

Preparation of the library involved 5' RACE. TCRdb lists the instrument as Illumina HiSeq 2000. A universal primer binding site was introduced by template switching, and a unique molecular identifier was present in the final cDNA, enabling accurate counting of TCR cDNA molecules. First-strand cDNA for TCR alpha and beta chains was synthesized from specific primers in the conserved constant-segment region. Each cDNA library was double barcoded, with a SMART-Mk sample barcode plus Illumina barcodes, to control for contamination. TruSeq adapter sequences and Illumina sample barcodes were added in two successive PCR steps. The Illumina HiSeq platform was used with custom primers to sequence TCR alpha and beta cDNA libraries. Concerning the study's data processing: Raw reads were processed with MiGEC to extract unique molecular identifiers, and MiXCR was used to determine CDR3 positions. For each individual, recombination models were inferred using an EM algorithm with the repgenHMM and IGoR tools. The tcR package in R was used for shared clonotype analysis, with sharing normalized by the product of cloneset sizes. To study raw recombination free of thymic and clonal selection effects, out-of-frame nonproductive sequences were analyzed. The public reads were run again by TCRdb, first through fastp at Q25 and then through MiXCR, and only productive beta chains were kept. Duplicate CDR3 protein sequences are folded into a single record with the most common DNA and genes. These V and J calls derive from TCRdb rather than the authors' analysis. A total of about 900,000 distinct CDR3 sequences appear in this sample, around an eighth of them only once. Around 1.6% of the sample rests with the top ten.

The sample also formed part of further work on yellow fever vaccine responses in identical twins. The second publication reports: The authors reported that the T cell response to vaccination in identical twins appeared partly convergent and partly personalized. In identical twins, the study followed T cell clones that responded to the vaccine with precision.

The clonotype comes from a woman under 30 in good health. The sequence is built from TRBV7-8 and TRBJ2-3, with TRBD2 perhaps the D gene, on 6 matching bases. The sample consisted of PBMCs. The base sequence is TGTGCCAGCAGCCCCGGACTACTAGATACGCAGTATTTT. This yields the protein CASSPGLLDTQYF.